This T cell receptor beta chain derives from a study of blood T cell repertoires in COVID-19. In the study overall: The origin of the acute and convalescent COVID-19 samples was the United States, Italy and Spain. The cDNA or gDNA used as material had been derived from T cells, B-cell-depleted T cells, or PBMCs.

The V gene end was trimmed by 6 bases and the J gene end by 4 bases; junction bases not matched to a gene: 4. This CDR3 is built from 14 residues. Germline CDR1 and CDR2: MNHEY and SMNVEV (reference sequence). Study processing details: Counts of nucleated cells, estimated from reference gene primer amplification, were obtained. Assay: immunoSEQ multiplex PCR; the TCRdb copy retains only in-frame clones and omits some. V, J and clone size were drawn from that table, and D and trimming were deduced from the DNA. The data hold about 130,000 clones, with 84% observed a single time. The sample taken for sequencing was peripheral blood. The chain is built from TRBV27 and TRBJ1-4; 8 bases line up with TRBD1. The receptor comes from a woman aged 25 to 45 who had recovered from COVID-19. CDR3 DNA sequence: TGTGCCAGCAGGACAGGGGCCGATAATGAAAAACTGTTTTTT. Translated: CASRTGADNEKLFF.